These T cell receptor beta chains were read from a single sample in a study of Graves' ophthalmopathy and Graves' hyperthyroidism. MiXCR, run by TCRdb on the multiplex PCR reads, gives a single entry per CDR3 protein. The sample holds some 150,000 distinct CDR3 sequences; around 40% are singletons and the top ten take 8% to 9%. The specimen sequenced was peripheral blood. All receptors come from a man aged 25 to 40 with Graves' ophthalmopathy. CDR3s include the opening cysteine and the closing phenylalanine or tryptophan. D genes are given only for firm matches. Some rows have no size entry. The others give once, few or many, or a class for an expanded clone.

CDR3	DNA	D	size	V	J
CASSWGAGGTNTEAFF	TGTGCCAGCAGTTGGGGGGCAGGGGGGACCAACACTGAAGCTTTCTTT	TRBD1	many	TRBV12-3/TRBV12-4	TRBJ1-1
CSVWGNGNTEAFF	TGCAGCGTCTGGGGCAATGGGAACACTGAAGCTTTCTTT	-	once	TRBV29-1	TRBJ1-1
CASSFLLGDGYTF	TGCGCCAGCAGTTTTTTATTGGGCGATGGCTACACCTTC	-	many	TRBV5-1	TRBJ1-2
CASSLNDRSLSTGELFF	TGTGCCAGCAGCCTTAACGACAGGAGCCTTTCCACCGGGGAGCTGTTTTTT	-	once	TRBV12-3/TRBV12-4	TRBJ2-2
CASSVGGSALSNQPQHF	TGTGCCAGCAGTGTGGGGGGCAGCGCATTGAGCAATCAGCCCCAGCATTTT	-	-	TRBV6-1	TRBJ1-5
CASSQVGTGGYEQYF	TGCGCCAGCAGCCAAGTTGGTACAGGGGGCTACGAGCAGTACTTC	TRBD1	-	TRBV4-3	TRBJ2-7
CSASRLAGPGTQYF	TGCAGTGCTAGCAGGCTAGCGGGGCCGGGAACCCAGTACTTC	TRBD2	-	TRBV20-1	TRBJ2-5
CASSYDRSTEAFF	TGTGCCAGCAGCTACGACCGGAGCACTGAAGCTTTCTTT	-	-	TRBV11-3	TRBJ1-1
CASSEGLVGVFETQYF	TGTGCCAGCAGTGAAGGACTCGTTGGGGTTTTCGAGACCCAGTACTTC	-	few	TRBV6-1	TRBJ2-5
CASSPGLNVNQPQHF	TGTGCCAGCAGCCCCGGACTCAATGTCAATCAGCCCCAGCATTTT	-	many	TRBV6-5	TRBJ1-5
CASRRTGNQPQHF	TGTGCCAGCAGACGGACGGGAAATCAGCCCCAGCATTTT	-	many	TRBV7-8	TRBJ1-5
CASSLRDNQPQHF	TGTGCCAGCAGTTTAAGGGATAATCAGCCCCAGCATTTT	-	many	TRBV27	TRBJ1-5
CASSPGGGLDSGELFF	TGTGCCAGCAGTCCGGGGGGGGGACTAGATTCCGGGGAGCTGTTTTTT	TRBD2	many	TRBV12-3/TRBV12-4	TRBJ2-2
CATDTSGRSYEQYF	TGTGCCACGGATACTAGCGGGAGGTCCTACGAGCAGTACTTC	TRBD2	many	TRBV10-3	TRBJ2-7
CASSGGDGTQYF	TGTGCCAGTAGTGGGGGGGACGGGACCCAGTACTTC	TRBD2	-	TRBV19	TRBJ2-5
CASSGGWNTEAFF	TGTGCCAGCTCCGGGGGATGGAACACTGAAGCTTTCTTT	-	-	TRBV28	TRBJ1-1
CASSQTGVYYGYTF	TGTGCCAGTAGTCAGACAGGGGTTTACTATGGCTACACCTTC	TRBD1	many	TRBV19	TRBJ1-2
CSGIVVLETQYF	TGCAGTGGCATAGTGGTCCTTGAGACCCAGTACTTC	-	-	TRBV20-1	TRBJ2-5
CASSLGTSGSETQYF	TGTGCCAGCAGCTTAGGGACTAGCGGGAGCGAGACCCAGTACTTC	TRBD2	-	TRBV11-2	TRBJ2-5
CASSYRPGTGELFF	TGTGCCAGCAGTTACCGGCCCGGCACCGGGGAGCTGTTTTTT	-	-	TRBV6-5	TRBJ2-2
CASSYSPTTQYEQYF	TGTGCCAGCAGTTACTCCCCGACTACACAATACGAGCAGTACTTC	-	-	TRBV7-9	TRBJ2-7
CASSPPSGNREAFF	TGTGCCAGCAGCCCCCCCTCGGGCAACCGTGAAGCTTTCTTT	-	many	TRBV11-3	TRBJ1-1